This T cell receptor beta chain came from a study of T cell responses to AZD1222 COVID-19 vaccine. General observations from the study: Only a handful of people who got AZD1222 tested seropositive at baseline.

Turning to this clone: The antigen is unknown.

This table comes from immunoSEQ multiplex PCR, and its TCRdb copy is limited to in-frame clones, with some not included. The repertoire holds some 99,000 clones, with about 87% as singletons. The germline CDR1 and CDR2 sequences are SEHNR and FQNEAQ (reference sequence). This CDR3 has 14 amino acids. Trimming removed 5 bases from V and 8 bases from J; junction bases left unmatched: 8. The chain employs TRBV7-9 and TRBJ2-2; 7 positions agree with TRBD2. This TCR was sampled from an adult who received the AZD1222 COVID-19 vaccine. Specimen: peripheral blood, collected 28 days after the second AZD1222 dose. The DNA of the CDR3 is TGTGCCAGCAGCACCCGGACCGGGAGGGGGGAGCTGTTTTTT. The encoded protein is CASSTRTGRGELFF.